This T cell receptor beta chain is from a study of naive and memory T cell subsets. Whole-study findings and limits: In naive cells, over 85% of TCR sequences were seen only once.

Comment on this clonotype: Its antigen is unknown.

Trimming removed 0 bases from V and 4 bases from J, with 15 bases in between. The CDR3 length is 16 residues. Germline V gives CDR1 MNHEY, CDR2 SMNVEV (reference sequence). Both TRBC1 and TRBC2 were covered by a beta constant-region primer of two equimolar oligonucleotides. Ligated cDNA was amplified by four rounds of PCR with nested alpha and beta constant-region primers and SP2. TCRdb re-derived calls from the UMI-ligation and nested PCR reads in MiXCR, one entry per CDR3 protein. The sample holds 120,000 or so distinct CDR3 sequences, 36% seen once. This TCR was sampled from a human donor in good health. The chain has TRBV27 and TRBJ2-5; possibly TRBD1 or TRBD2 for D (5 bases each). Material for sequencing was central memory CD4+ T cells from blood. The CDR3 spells CASSLSLPRGAETQYF. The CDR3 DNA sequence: TGTGCCAGCAGTTTATCGCTCCCGAGGGGCGCAGAGACCCAGTACTTC.